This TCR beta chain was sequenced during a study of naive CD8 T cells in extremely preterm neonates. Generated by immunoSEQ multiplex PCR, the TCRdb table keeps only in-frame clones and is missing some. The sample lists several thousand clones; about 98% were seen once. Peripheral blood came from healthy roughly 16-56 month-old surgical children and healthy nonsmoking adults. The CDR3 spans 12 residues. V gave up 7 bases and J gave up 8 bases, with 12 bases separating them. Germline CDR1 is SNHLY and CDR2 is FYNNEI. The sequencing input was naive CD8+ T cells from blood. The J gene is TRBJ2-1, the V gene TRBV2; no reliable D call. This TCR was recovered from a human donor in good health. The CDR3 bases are TGTGCCAGCACCGGCGCAGCGCATGAGCAGTTCTTC. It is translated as CASTGAAHEQFF.